Listed below are T cell receptor beta chains from one sample, sequenced in a study of T cell repertoires in cytomegalovirus infection. TCRdb re-called the reads through MiXCR, storing one row per CDR3 protein. The sample records 740,000 or so distinct CDR3 sequences, 35% to 45% being singletons. Sequenced input: PBMCs. Source of these receptors: a human donor in good health (CMV status not recorded). Some clones in this sample may be carry-over from other donors' samples. CDR3s include the opening cysteine and the closing phenylalanine or tryptophan. Fields, in order: J gene, V gene, clone size, D gene, CDR3 protein, CDR3 DNA. D genes are given only for firm matches. Not every row has a clone size; where given, it reads once, few, many or a size class.

j_gene: TRBJ1-2
v_gene: TRBV20-1
abundance: .
d_gene: TRBD1
CDR3aa: CSFTRPGQGRGGYTF
CDR3nt: TGCAGTTTCACAAGACCGGGACAGGGAAGGGGTGGCTACACCTTC

j_gene: TRBJ2-5
v_gene: TRBV28
abundance: .
d_gene: .
CDR3aa: CASSLASHKYF
CDR3nt: TGTGCCAGCAGTTTGGCCAGTCATAAGTACTTC

j_gene: TRBJ1-1
v_gene: TRBV7-3
abundance: .
d_gene: TRBD1
CDR3aa: CASSSTGTGGTEAFF
CDR3nt: TGTGCCAGCAGCTCGACCGGGACAGGAGGCACTGAAGCTTTCTTT

j_gene: TRBJ2-1
v_gene: TRBV6-6
abundance: few
d_gene: .
CDR3aa: CASRLGNEQFF
CDR3nt: TGTGCCAGCAGGCTAGGGAATGAGCAGTTCTTC

j_gene: TRBJ2-3
v_gene: TRBV7-9
abundance: few
d_gene: .
CDR3aa: CASSLEDSADTQYF
CDR3nt: TGTGCCAGCAGCTTAGAGGACAGCGCAGATACGCAGTATTTT

j_gene: TRBJ1-1
v_gene: TRBV6-5
abundance: few
d_gene: .
CDR3aa: CASSYPLGEAFF
CDR3nt: TGTGCCAGCAGTTACCCATTGGGGGAAGCTTTCTTT

j_gene: TRBJ1-5
v_gene: TRBV28
abundance: .
d_gene: .
CDR3aa: CASSLLAGIVAQHF
CDR3nt: TGTGCCAGCAGTTTATTGGCAGGGATCGTAGCCCAGCATTTT

j_gene: TRBJ2-7
v_gene: TRBV7-6
abundance: few
d_gene: TRBD1
CDR3aa: CASRQGSSYEQYF
CDR3nt: TGTGCCAGTAGACAGGGAAGCTCCTACGAGCAGTACTTC

j_gene: TRBJ2-7
v_gene: TRBV7-8
abundance: many
d_gene: TRBD2
CDR3aa: CASSWTSGGLSYEQYF
CDR3nt: TGTGCCAGCAGCTGGACTAGCGGGGGACTCTCCTACGAGCAGTACTTC

j_gene: TRBJ2-7
v_gene: TRBV28
abundance: few
d_gene: .
CDR3aa: CASSALHWGAGSSYEQYF
CDR3nt: TGTGCCAGCAGTGCCCTCCACTGGGGGGCGGGTAGCTCCTACGAGCAGTACTTC

j_gene: TRBJ1-4
v_gene: TRBV5-6
abundance: .
d_gene: .
CDR3aa: CASNRGARDEKLFF
CDR3nt: TGTGCCAGCAATCGGGGGGCGCGAGATGAAAAACTGTTTTTT

j_gene: TRBJ2-7
v_gene: TRBV7-6
abundance: .
d_gene: .
CDR3aa: CASSQAPSSYEQYF
CDR3nt: TGTGCCAGCAGCCAGGCACCTAGCTCCTACGAGCAGTACTTC

j_gene: TRBJ1-1
v_gene: TRBV4-1
abundance: .
d_gene: .
CDR3aa: CASSQRDTGNTEALF
CDR3nt: TGCGCCAGTAGCCAAAGGGACACGGGAAATACTGAAGCTTTATTT

j_gene: TRBJ2-7
v_gene: TRBV18
abundance: few
d_gene: TRBD2
CDR3aa: CASSRGPSGSIYEQYF
CDR3nt: TGTGCCAGCTCACGCGGGCCTAGCGGGTCAATCTACGAGCAGTACTTC

j_gene: TRBJ2-1
v_gene: TRBV19
abundance: .
d_gene: .
CDR3aa: CATEAGSYNEQFF
CDR3nt: TGTGCCACCGAAGCGGGCTCCTACAATGAGCAGTTCTTC

j_gene: TRBJ1-1
v_gene: TRBV7-6
abundance: .
d_gene: TRBD1
CDR3aa: CASSRGDREELEAFF
CDR3nt: TGTGCCAGCAGCCGAGGTGACAGGGAAGAGCTCGAAGCTTTCTTT

j_gene: TRBJ2-3
v_gene: TRBV5-4
abundance: .
d_gene: .
CDR3aa: CASSSRPGDTQYF
CDR3nt: TGTGCCAGCAGCTCACGACCGGGAGATACGCAGTATTTT

j_gene: TRBJ2-7
v_gene: TRBV7-8
abundance: .
d_gene: TRBD2
CDR3aa: CASSLGGLAGRGYEQYF
CDR3nt: TGTGCCAGCAGCTTAGGAGGGCTAGCGGGAAGAGGATACGAGCAGTACTTC

j_gene: TRBJ1-2
v_gene: TRBV4-1
abundance: few
d_gene: .
CDR3aa: CASSPGGSNYGYTF
CDR3nt: TGCGCCAGCAGCCCCGGGGGCTCGAACTATGGCTACACCTTC

j_gene: TRBJ1-5
v_gene: TRBV4-3
abundance: .
d_gene: TRBD1
CDR3aa: CASSQVRDRGNQPQHF
CDR3nt: TGCGCCAGCAGCCAAGTCCGGGACAGAGGAAATCAGCCCCAGCATTTT

j_gene: TRBJ1-2
v_gene: TRBV10-3
abundance: few
d_gene: .
CDR3aa: CAISDSSRSYGYTF
CDR3nt: TGTGCCATCAGTGACTCGTCCAGGTCCTATGGCTACACCTTC

j_gene: TRBJ1-2
v_gene: TRBV25-1
abundance: few
d_gene: .
CDR3aa: CASNGGGLRGYGYTF
CDR3nt: TGTGCCAGCAATGGCGGGGGGCTACGCGGCTATGGCTACACCTTC

j_gene: TRBJ2-1
v_gene: TRBV7-2
abundance: many
d_gene: .
CDR3aa: CASSLSYSARSSYNEQFF
CDR3nt: TGTGCCAGCAGCTTATCGTACAGCGCACGATCCTCCTACAATGAGCAGTTCTTC

j_gene: TRBJ1-2
v_gene: TRBV6-6
abundance: .
d_gene: .
CDR3aa: CASNPQRQGAGYTF
CDR3nt: TGTGCCAGCAATCCCCAACGGCAAGGGGCAGGCTACACCTTC

j_gene: TRBJ2-7
v_gene: TRBV6-2/TRBV6-3
abundance: many
d_gene: .
CDR3aa: CASSYLSGGGQTIYEQYF
CDR3nt: TGTGCCAGCAGTTACTTGTCCGGGGGCGGGCAGACGATCTACGAGCAGTACTTC

j_gene: TRBJ2-1
v_gene: TRBV2
abundance: few
d_gene: .
CDR3aa: CASSVKGVPYNEQFF
CDR3nt: TGTGCCAGCAGTGTCAAAGGGGTTCCCTACAATGAGCAGTTCTTC

j_gene: TRBJ2-7
v_gene: TRBV19
abundance: .
d_gene: TRBD1
CDR3aa: CASSFGQGGSYEQYF
CDR3nt: TGTGCCAGTAGTTTCGGACAGGGGGGCTCCTACGAGCAGTACTTC

j_gene: TRBJ1-6
v_gene: TRBV7-2
abundance: many
d_gene: .
CDR3aa: CASSFSFDSPLHF
CDR3nt: TGTGCCAGCAGCTTCTCGTTTGATTCACCCCTCCACTTT

j_gene: TRBJ2-2
v_gene: TRBV20-1
abundance: .
d_gene: .
CDR3aa: CSASGLLTGELFF
CDR3nt: TGCAGTGCTAGCGGCCTCCTCACCGGGGAGCTGTTTTTT

j_gene: TRBJ2-3
v_gene: TRBV6-1
abundance: many
d_gene: .
CDR3aa: CASRTSTDTQYF
CDR3nt: TGTGCCAGCAGAACCTCGACAGATACGCAGTATTTT

j_gene: TRBJ1-4
v_gene: TRBV4-2
abundance: .
d_gene: TRBD1
CDR3aa: CASSQGRQGRANEKLFF
CDR3nt: TGTGCCAGCAGCCAAGGTCGACAGGGTAGGGCTAATGAAAAACTGTTTTTT

j_gene: TRBJ1-1
v_gene: TRBV14
abundance: .
d_gene: .
CDR3aa: CASSLLRGNTEALF
CDR3nt: TGTGCCAGCAGCCTCCTGAGAGGGAACACTGAAGCTTTATTT

j_gene: TRBJ2-7
v_gene: TRBV12-3/TRBV12-4
abundance: few
d_gene: TRBD2
CDR3aa: CASSGGNEYEQYF
CDR3nt: TGTGCCAGCAGCGGGGGGAACGAATACGAGCAGTACTTC

j_gene: TRBJ2-5
v_gene: TRBV28
abundance: .
d_gene: TRBD2
CDR3aa: CASSFLQGGKETQYF
CDR3nt: TGTGCCAGCAGTTTTCTTCAGGGAGGGAAAGAGACCCAGTACTTC

j_gene: TRBJ1-6
v_gene: TRBV15
abundance: .
d_gene: .
CDR3aa: CATRQARQDYFLDSPLHF
CDR3nt: TGTGCCACCAGACAAGCAAGACAGGACTACTTTTTGGATTCACCCCTCCACTTT

j_gene: TRBJ2-7
v_gene: TRBV27
abundance: few
d_gene: .
CDR3aa: CASSLLATFYEQYF
CDR3nt: TGTGCCAGCAGCCTCCTAGCGACTTTCTACGAGCAGTACTTC

j_gene: TRBJ1-2
v_gene: TRBV5-4
abundance: many
d_gene: .
CDR3aa: CASSLEGYNYGYTF
CDR3nt: TGTGCCAGCAGCTTGGAGGGGTATAACTATGGCTACACCTTC

j_gene: TRBJ2-3
v_gene: TRBV11-2
abundance: .
d_gene: .
CDR3aa: CASSLGLGGGGTDTQYF
CDR3nt: TGTGCCAGCAGCTTAGGGTTAGGGGGAGGGGGCACAGATACGCAGTATTTT

j_gene: TRBJ1-5
v_gene: TRBV10-3
abundance: .
d_gene: .
CDR3aa: CAISARGGHQPQHF
CDR3nt: TGTGCCATCAGTGCGCGAGGGGGGCATCAGCCCCAGCATTTT

j_gene: TRBJ2-1
v_gene: TRBV6-6
abundance: .
d_gene: .
CDR3aa: CASSYSRQGGTYNEQFF
CDR3nt: TGTGCCAGCAGTTACTCTCGGCAGGGAGGAACCTACAATGAGCAGTTCTTC

j_gene: TRBJ1-2
v_gene: TRBV5-8
abundance: once
d_gene: .
CDR3aa: CASSLRTGDGRGYTF
CDR3nt: TGTGCCAGCAGCTTGCGAACGGGGGATGGTCGGGGCTACACCTTC

j_gene: TRBJ2-7
v_gene: TRBV7-2
abundance: few
d_gene: .
CDR3aa: CASSLLPGARPYEQYF
CDR3nt: TGTGCCAGCAGCTTACTCCCAGGGGCGCGACCCTACGAGCAGTACTTC

j_gene: TRBJ2-3
v_gene: TRBV12-3/TRBV12-4
abundance: .
d_gene: .
CDR3aa: CASRFTGTDTQYF
CDR3nt: TGTGCCAGCAGATTTACAGGGACAGATACGCAGTATTTT

j_gene: TRBJ1-5
v_gene: TRBV28
abundance: .
d_gene: .
CDR3aa: CGSSGTPTQHF
CDR3nt: TGTGGATCTTCCGGGACGCCGACCCAGCATTTT

j_gene: TRBJ2-3
v_gene: TRBV29-1
abundance: .
d_gene: .
CDR3aa: CSVVSLQSADTQYF
CDR3nt: TGCAGCGTTGTTTCCCTCCAAAGCGCAGATACGCAGTATTTT

j_gene: TRBJ1-6
v_gene: TRBV12-3/TRBV12-4
abundance: .
d_gene: TRBD1
CDR3aa: CASNPTGLDNSPLHF
CDR3nt: TGTGCCAGCAACCCGACAGGGCTCGATAATTCACCCCTCCACTTT

j_gene: TRBJ1-1
v_gene: TRBV7-8
abundance: many
d_gene: TRBD1
CDR3aa: CASSSIGGRNTEAFF
CDR3nt: TGTGCCAGCAGCTCAATAGGGGGCAGGAACACTGAAGCTTTCTTT

j_gene: TRBJ1-5
v_gene: TRBV7-6
abundance: .
d_gene: .
CDR3aa: CASSLDKGPQHF
CDR3nt: TGTGCCAGCAGCTTGGATAAAGGGCCCCAGCATTTT